The clone carrying this T cell receptor beta chain was seen a few times. Sequencing used immunoSEQ multiplex PCR; TCRdb keeps in-frame clones, though not all of them. The sample gives around 300,000 clones, 90% of which show up once; less than 3.5% is in the top ten. This CDR3 comprises 13 residues. Germline CDR1 is MNHEY and CDR2 is SMNVEV (reference sequence). Deletions cut 3 bases from V and 4 bases from J, with 6 bases between. The entry originates in a study of blood T cell repertoires in COVID-19. Study as a whole: Acute and convalescent COVID-19 samples came from the United States, Italy and Spain. PBMCs, B-cell-depleted T cells, or T cells provided the cDNA or gDNA that made up the material.

The genes are TRBV27 and TRBJ1-4, with unresolved D. The TCR comes from a woman aged 30 to 39 with COVID-19, enrolled during active disease. Sequenced sample: peripheral blood. The CDR3 reads CASSFSGNEKLFF. DNA for the CDR3: TGTGCCAGCAGTTTCAGTGGTAATGAAAAACTGTTTTTT.